The present T cell receptor (beta chain) was sequenced within a study of T-cell reconstitution after alpha-beta-depleted transplantation in children. Molecular barcoding with unique molecular identifiers was used for the TCRbeta library. TCRdb itself ran the PCR reads through MiXCR, one entry per CDR3 protein. The table records almost 500,000 distinct CDR3 sequences, around 13% of them present only once. CDR3 length: 16 residues. The junction had 8 bases not matched to a gene; V was cut back by 1 base and J by 7 bases. The germline gives CDR1 SGHVS, CDR2 FQNEAQ. The V and J genes are TRBV7-8 and TRBJ2-1; TRBD2 aligns across 9 bases. The sample consisted of PBMCs from the stem cell graft donor, taken from the stem cell graft. This clonotype was obtained from a human donor who donated a stem cell graft to a child with combined immunodeficiency. CDR3 residues: CASSLVLAGGQNEQFF. Here the CDR3 DNA reads TGTGCCAGCAGCTTAGTCCTCGCGGGGGGGCAAAATGAGCAGTTCTTC.